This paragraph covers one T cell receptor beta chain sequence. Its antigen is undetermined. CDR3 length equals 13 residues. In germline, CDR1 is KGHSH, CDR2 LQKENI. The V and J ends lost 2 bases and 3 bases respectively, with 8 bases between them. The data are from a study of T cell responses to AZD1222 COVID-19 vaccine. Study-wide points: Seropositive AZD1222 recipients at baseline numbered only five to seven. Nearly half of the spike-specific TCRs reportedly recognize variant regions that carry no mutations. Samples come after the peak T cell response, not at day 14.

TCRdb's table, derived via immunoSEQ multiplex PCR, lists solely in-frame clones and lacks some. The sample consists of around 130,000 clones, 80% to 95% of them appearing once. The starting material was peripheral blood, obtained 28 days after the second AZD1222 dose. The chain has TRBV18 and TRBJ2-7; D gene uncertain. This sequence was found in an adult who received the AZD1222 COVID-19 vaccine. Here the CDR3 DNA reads TGTGCCAGCTCACCAGGGTACGACTACGAGCAGTACTTC. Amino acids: CASSPGYDYEQYF.